Following are 26 T cell receptor beta chains from one sample sequenced in a study of OX40 agonist ivuxolimab in advanced cancers. Clones were read by immunoSEQ multiplex PCR, and TCRdb kept only the in-frame ones, dropping some. The sample consists of about 66,000 clones, 70% to 90% of them appearing once. Sample: CD4+ or CD8+ T cells sorted from blood, taken in a trial of the OX40 agonist ivuxolimab. The receptors here all came from an adult with an advanced solid tumor such as melanoma, head and neck, liver or kidney cancer.

This chain connects TRBV11-2 to TRBJ2-1, with 7 nucleotides matching TRBD2. The CDR3 has 14 amino acids. Germline CDR1 SGHAT, CDR2 FQNNGV. Trimming took 0 bases from V and 16 from J; bases not matched to a gene: 12. The CDR3 protein is CASSLDGWLAEPFF. The CDR3 DNA reads TGTGCCAGCAGCTTAGATGGGTGGCTAGCGGAGCCTTTCTTC.

The chain has TRBV18 and TRBJ2-2; D gene uncertain. CDR3 length equals 16 residues. Trimming took 3 bases from V and 1 from J, leaving 12 bases between them. Germline V lookup: CDR1 KGHSH, CDR2 LQKENI. DNA of the CDR3: TGTGCCAGCTCACCGAGCAACGGGCTGAACACCGGGGAGCTGTTTTTT. Its protein is CASSPSNGLNTGELFF.

This rearrangement joins TRBV7-3 to TRBJ2-5; D might be TRBD1 (5 bases). V dropped 2 bases and J dropped 7 bases, with 11 bases sitting between them. The CDR3 is 13 amino acids. Germline loops: CDR1 SGHTA, CDR2 FQGTGA. CDR3 amino acids: CASSLVDQGTQYF. As DNA, the CDR3 is TGTGCCAGCAGCTTAGTGGATCAGGGGACCCAGTACTTC.

V usage is TRBV4-3 and J usage is TRBJ2-7; D is ambiguous. There are 14 residues in the CDR3. Trimming left V 1 base short and J 4 bases short, with 11 bases between. CDR1 and CDR2 from the germline V gene are LGHNA and YSLEER. The CDR3 coding sequence is TGCGCCAGCAGCCAAGGGGCAGTCGATTACGAGCAGTACTTC. This sequence encodes CASSQGAVDYEQYF.

The chain employs TRBV4-1 and TRBJ1-6; D might be TRBD1 (6 bases). The CDR3 covers 16 residues. The germline V gene encodes CDR1 MGHRA and CDR2 YSYEKL. The V end lost 0 bases, the J end lost 6 bases, and 12 bases lay between the germline ends. The CDR3 is CASSQEGHPFNSPLHF. CDR3 in DNA: TGCGCCAGCAGCCAAGAGGGACACCCCTTTAATTCACCCCTCCACTTT.

The genes are TRBV7-9 and TRBJ1-1; perhaps TRBD1 as D (5 bases). V was clipped by 5 bases and J by 1 base, with 14 bases between them. CDR1 and CDR2 from the germline V gene are SEHNR and FQNEAQ (reference sequence). The CDR3 is made up of 15 amino acids. The CDR3 sequence: CASSAQGNPNTEAFF. CDR3 in DNA: TGTGCCAGCAGCGCTCAGGGAAACCCGAACACTGAAGCTTTCTTT.

This chain connects TRBV14 to TRBJ1-6; D remains unclear. Germline CDR1 and CDR2: SGHDN and FVKESK. This CDR3 region has 16 residues. V was clipped by 4 bases and J by 5 bases, with 15 bases between them. The CDR3 loop is CASSRGTALNNSPLHF. The CDR3 DNA reads TGTGCCAGCAGCCGAGGAACAGCCCTTAATAATTCACCCCTCCACTTT.

This chain connects TRBV15 to TRBJ1-4; D is unclear. The CDR3 sequence is 14 residues long. The germline V gene encodes CDR1 LNHNV and CDR2 YYDKDF (reference sequence). Trimming took off 5 bases at V and 5 bases at J, with 12 bases between the two ends. Here the CDR3 DNA reads TGTGCCACCAGCGAACAGCTTACGAATGAAAAACTGTTTTTT. Its translation is CATSEQLTNEKLFF.

The gene calls are TRBV10-3 and TRBJ2-7; D might be TRBD1 or TRBD2, each matching 5 bases. This CDR3 is built from 12 residues. The germline CDR1 and CDR2 sequences are ENHRY and SYGVKD. Between the trimmed V and J ends, which lost 8 bases and 5 bases, there was a span of 13 bases. The CDR3 sequence: CAIGGMGDEQYF. Written as DNA, the CDR3 is TGTGCCATCGGGGGAATGGGTGACGAGCAGTACTTC.

The chain is built from TRBV7-3 and TRBJ1-1, with D uncertain. V lost 2 bases to trimming and J lost 11 bases, with 12 bases between them. Germline V gene lookup returns CDR1 SGHTA and CDR2 FQGTGA. The CDR3 spans 12 residues. The CDR3 DNA is TGTGCCAGCAGCTTAGTCGGCCACGGGGCTTTCTTT. Translating it yields CASSLVGHGAFF.

The gene calls are TRBV28 and TRBJ2-7; 7 bases map to TRBD1. CDR3 length equals 13 residues. The V gene's germline CDR1 is MDHEN and CDR2 SYDVKM. Unmatched junction bases numbered 2, after V lost 3 bases and J lost 3 bases. The CDR3 reads CASSFGDSYEQYF. As DNA, the CDR3 is TGTGCCAGCAGTTTTGGGGACAGCTACGAGCAGTACTTC.

This chain connects TRBV7-9 to TRBJ1-1, with 8 nucleotides matching TRBD1. Trimming cost V 5 bases and J 5 bases; bases outside gene matches: 4. The CDR3 loop spans 13 amino acids. CDR1 is SEHNR and CDR2 is FQNEAQ in the germline V gene (reference sequence). The CDR3 region is CASSQGANTEAFF. CDR3 sequence (DNA): TGTGCCAGCAGCCAGGGGGCGAATACTGAAGCTTTCTTT.

The rearrangement joins TRBV6-6 to TRBJ1-4; TRBD1 is a possible D gene (6 bases). The V gene lost 4 bases and the J gene lost 3 bases, with 12 bases spanning the gap. Germline loops: CDR1 MNHNY, CDR2 SVGAGI (reference sequence). This CDR3 has 15 amino acids. The CDR3 DNA reads TGTGCCAGCAGTTTCACAGGGAAAGCTAATGAAAAACTGTTTTTT. This translates into CASSFTGKANEKLFF.

The DNA of the CDR3 is TGCGCCAGCAGCTTGTATGCGGGACATAGTTACGAGCAGTACTTC. Protein: CASSLYAGHSYEQYF. The J gene is TRBJ2-7, the V gene TRBV5-1, with D possibly being TRBD1 or TRBD2 (6 bases each). Germline V gene sequence: CDR1 SGHRS, CDR2 YFSETQ. The germline V and J ends were trimmed by 1 base and 4 bases, with 15 bases remaining between them. The length of the CDR3 is 15 residues.

CDR3 sequence (DNA): TGTGCCAGCAGCCAAGGGACTAGCGGGGGGGCAGATACGCAGTATTTT. It specifies CASSQGTSGGADTQYF. The chain links TRBV4-2 to TRBJ2-3; 15 nucleotides match TRBD2. V lost 1 base to trimming and J lost 4 bases; unmatched junction nucleotides: 0. There are 16 residues in the CDR3. CDR1 is LGHNA and CDR2 is YNFKEQ in the germline V gene.

The V gene is TRBV2, the J gene TRBJ1-1; D gene unclear. The V and J ends lost 3 bases and 0 bases respectively, with 8 bases between them. The V gene's germline CDR1 is SNHLY and CDR2 FYNNEI. The CDR3 totals 14 residues. The CDR3 region is CASSEITVNTEAFF. The CDR3 DNA is TGTGCCAGCAGTGAGATCACGGTGAACACTGAAGCTTTCTTT.

This chain connects TRBV11-3 to TRBJ2-3; D possibly corresponds to TRBD2 (5 bases). The CDR3 contains 15 residues. V gave up 1 base and J gave up 5 bases, with 13 bases separating them. The germline gives CDR1 SGHNT, CDR2 YENEEA. CDR3 loop: CASSLGGWGGDTQYF. DNA for the CDR3: TGTGCCAGCAGCTTAGGAGGGTGGGGTGGAGATACGCAGTATTTT.

The chain carries TRBV11-1 and TRBJ2-5; D uncertain. The CDR3 is made up of 14 amino acids. V lost 1 base to trimming and J lost 4 bases, with 10 bases between them. Germline V CDR1 and CDR2: SGHAT, FQDESV (reference sequence). The CDR3 spells CASSLVSFSETQYF. In DNA form, the CDR3 reads TGTGCCAGCAGCTTAGTGTCTTTCTCAGAGACCCAGTACTTC. Based on the CDR3 plus reference TRBV11-1 and TRBJ2-5, the full variable domain is EAEVAQSPRYKITEKSQAVAFWCDPISGHATLYWYRQILGQGPELLVQFQDESVVDDSQLPKDRFSAERLKGVDSTLKIQPAELGDSAMYLCASSLVSFSETQYFGPGTRLLVL.

CDR3 sequence reads: CASSLGGGGEEKLFF. CDR3 nucleotide sequence: TGTGCCAGCAGCTTGGGAGGTGGGGGCGAAGAAAAACTGTTTTTT. V gene TRBV5-4 combines with J gene TRBJ1-4; a possible D gene is TRBD1 (6 bases). Between the trimmed V and J ends, which lost 0 bases and 8 bases, there was a span of 14 bases. The CDR3 length is 15 residues. Germline CDR1 is SGHNT and CDR2 is YYREEE (reference sequence).

The rearrangement joins TRBV4-3 to TRBJ2-7; 7 bases agree with TRBD1. Germline values: CDR1 LGHNA, CDR2 YSLEER. CDR3 size: 13 residues. After removal of 4 bases from V and 3 bases from J, the junction contained 3 bases not matched to a gene. CDR3 amino acids: CASSRDRDYEQYF. The CDR3 DNA reads TGCGCCAGCAGCCGGGACAGAGACTACGAGCAGTACTTC.

This sequence joins TRBV7-2 and TRBJ2-7; 8 bases are shared with TRBD1. Germline assignment: CDR1 SGHTA and CDR2 FQGNSA. Germline trimming cut 1 base from V and 4 bases from J; bases unmatched to any gene: 12. CDR3 length: 17 residues. The CDR3 bases are TGTGCCAGCAGCTTAGGTATGGTTGGGACAGGAGATTACGAGCAGTACTTC. Its protein product is CASSLGMVGTGDYEQYF.

The chain uses TRBV6-5 and TRBJ1-4; possible D gene TRBD1, 6 bases. V was cut by 6 bases and J by 8 bases, with 16 bases left in between. The CDR3 length is 14 residues. Per the germline V gene, CDR1 is MNHEY and CDR2 is SVGAGI. The CDR3 reads CASRTRGGGEKLFF. The CDR3 nucleotides are TGTGCCAGCAGGACTCGTGGGGGGGGCGAAAAACTGTTTTTT.

The CDR3 reads CATSTRKTNQPQHF. Here the CDR3 DNA reads TGTGCCACCAGCACTAGGAAGACTAATCAGCCCCAGCATTTT. The chain uses TRBV15 and TRBJ1-5; D unresolved. Germline CDR1 LNHNV, CDR2 YYDKDF (reference sequence). CDR3 length: 14 amino acids. V was cut by 4 bases and J by 4 bases, with 11 bases left in between.

This clone was counted once. CDR3 sequence (DNA): TGTGCAAGTCGCCCGACCCCCGGGACAGGGGGCCGGTACACTGAAGCTTTCTTT. This sequence encodes CASRPTPGTGGRYTEAFF. The chain combines TRBV12-2 with TRBJ1-1; the table gives TRBD1 as D, unverified against the DNA. TRBV12-2 counts as a pseudogene. This CDR3 has 18 amino acids.

CDR3 protein: CASGFNKNTEAFF. The DNA of the CDR3 is TGTGCCAGCGGGTTCAACAAGAACACTGAAGCTTTCTTT. V gene TRBV11-3 combines with J gene TRBJ1-1, with no clear D. The CDR3 is 13 amino acids. Per germline, CDR1 SGHNT and CDR2 YENEEA. The ends were cut back, 8 bases at V and 1 base at J, with 11 bases in the middle. The variable domain in full, completed from reference TRBV11-3 and TRBJ1-1, reads EAGVVQSPRYKIIEKKQPVAFWCNPISGHNTLYWYLQNLGQGPELLIRYENEEAVDDSQLPKDRFSAERLKGVDSTLKIQPAELGDSAVYLCASGFNKNTEAFFGQGTRLTVV.

The J gene is TRBJ2-1, the V gene TRBV4-3, with 8 bases that match TRBD1. CDR1 LGHNA and CDR2 YSLEER come from the germline V gene. The CDR3 sequence is 16 residues long. The V gene end was trimmed by 3 bases and the J gene end by 7 bases; junction bases not matched to a gene: 11. CDR3 protein: CASSHVDRVVRNEQFF. The CDR3 DNA reads TGCGCCAGCAGCCACGTGGACAGGGTAGTTCGGAATGAGCAGTTCTTC.